This paragraph reports one T cell receptor (beta chain). What it recognizes is unknown. The source of the sample is a study of identical twins. A template switching step contributed a universal primer site, while unique molecular identifiers were present in the cDNA. One entry per CDR3 protein, called by TCRdb with MiXCR from the 5' RACE reads. The sample yields hundreds of thousands of distinct CDR3 sequences, about 9.4% seen once. Deletions cut 6 bases from V and 2 bases from J, with 14 bases between. This CDR3 is 14 amino acids long. Germline CDR1 and CDR2: MNHEY and SMNVEV (reference sequence). Study-wide results and caveats: Whereas memory repertoires showed no such difference, abundant cord blood beta clonotypes carried fewer insertions.

These sequences were also reported in another study, on yellow fever vaccine responses in identical twins.

Sequenced sample: PBMCs. The origin of this receptor is a woman aged 18-30 years in good health. The chain couples TRBV27 to TRBJ2-7, with D tentatively TRBD2 (5 bases). CDR3 amino acids: CASSLDYQTYEQYF. The CDR3 region has the DNA TGTGCCAGCAGCCTAGACTACCAGACCTACGAGCAGTACTTC.